The source of this T cell receptor (beta chain) is a study of blood T cell repertoires in COVID-19. Study context: Sites in the United States, Italy and Spain provided acute and convalescent COVID-19 samples. Sources were T cells, B-cell-depleted T cells, or PBMCs; the material itself was cDNA or gDNA.

Germline-derived CDR1 and CDR2 are SEHNR and FQNEAQ (reference sequence). This CDR3 has 11 amino acids. The germline V and J ends were trimmed by 11 bases and 0 bases, with 7 bases remaining between them. As originally analysed: How many nucleated cells were present was estimated from reference gene primer amplification. The protocol was immunoSEQ multiplex PCR, while the TCRdb copy is restricted to in-frame clones and leaves out a portion. The V and J calls and clone size were taken over from that table, and D and trimming were inferred from the DNA. The sample records tens of thousands of clones, around 90% being singletons.

Sequenced input: peripheral blood. The TCR sequence derives from a woman aged 80 or over with acute or convalescent COVID-19. This chain connects TRBV7-9 to TRBJ2-5, with D possibly TRBD2 on 5 matching bases. The CDR3 DNA follows: TGTGCCGTAGCGCACCAAGAGACCCAGTACTTC. Translating gives CAVAHQETQYF.